This T cell receptor beta chain originates from a study of blood T cell repertoires in COVID-19. At the level of the study: The analysed material was cDNA or gDNA that came from T cells, B-cell-depleted T cells, or PBMCs.

Original processing methods: Amplifying reference gene primers gave estimates of nucleated cell counts. Sequencing used immunoSEQ multiplex PCR; TCRdb keeps in-frame clones, though not all of them. V and J calls and clone size are copied from that table; D and trimming were computed from the DNA. The sample has about 170,000 clones, around nine tenths seen once. With 4 bases clipped from V and 6 bases from J, the junction kept 6 bases outside the gene matches. Germline V CDR1 and CDR2: MNHEY, SVGAGI. The CDR3 totals 15 residues. Followed over time, Seattle patients had been enrolled while infection was active.

The rearrangement joins TRBV6-5 to TRBJ2-5; TRBD2 matches 12 bases. The sequenced sample consisted of peripheral blood. This clonotype was obtained from a man in his fifties or sixties with COVID-19, enrolled during active disease. CDR3 nucleotides: TGTGCCAGCAGTTCTCTAGCGGGGGGGCCGAAGACCCAGTACTTC. Its protein is CASSSLAGGPKTQYF.